These T cell receptor beta chains were read from a single sample in a study of Graves' ophthalmopathy and Graves' hyperthyroidism. TCRdb re-analysed the multiplex PCR reads in MiXCR, keeping a single row per CDR3 protein. This table holds about 160,000 distinct CDR3 sequences, 30% to 45% found once. The material sequenced was peripheral blood. The receptors here all came from a woman in her thirties or forties with Graves' ophthalmopathy. The conserved cysteine and the conserved F or W are not part of the CDR3 here. A D gene is named only where the DNA matches it firmly.

d_call	v_call	j_call	cdr3_aa
NA	TRBV7-2	TRBJ2-5	ASRSPGPKETQY
TRBD1	TRBV19	TRBJ1-1	ASRRNDRGTEAF
NA	TRBV6-5	TRBJ2-7	ASSYPRSSGYEQY
TRBD1	TRBV28	TRBJ1-6	ASSLRQGAFSPLH
TRBD2	TRBV7-2	TRBJ2-7	ASSPRTSDYEQY
NA	TRBV12-3/TRBV12-4	TRBJ1-1	ASSSNRRTEAF
NA	TRBV28	TRBJ1-3	ASSFEGLSGNTIY
NA	TRBV7-9	TRBJ1-1	ASSILNTEAF
NA	TRBV25-1	TRBJ1-1	ASSEYGNPGRPEAF
TRBD1	TRBV11-2	TRBJ2-7	ASTRDRDDEQY
NA	TRBV2	TRBJ2-7	ASTLRKGPSYEQY
NA	TRBV30	TRBJ1-1	AWDGGGPEAF
NA	TRBV7-2	TRBJ2-5	ASSLRRVGETQY
NA	TRBV6-2/TRBV6-3	TRBJ2-2	ASSYSMEKFANTGELF
TRBD2	TRBV28	TRBJ2-5	ATRGLAGVRETQY
NA	TRBV12-3/TRBV12-4	TRBJ1-1	ASSLGRYTEAF
NA	TRBV5-1	TRBJ2-7	ASSLGPGGSSYEQY
NA	TRBV27	TRBJ2-5	ASSLGAGPGETQY
NA	TRBV20-1	TRBJ2-7	SASLGTASEQY
NA	TRBV29-1	TRBJ1-1	SVDPRTERNTEAF
NA	TRBV5-1	TRBJ1-5	ASSLSGGTGQPQH
TRBD1	TRBV12-3/TRBV12-4	TRBJ2-5	ASSPWTGEETQY
TRBD2	TRBV7-7	TRBJ2-5	ASSPTSGIRETQY
NA	TRBV6-1	TRBJ2-2	ASRDDSHNTGELF
NA	TRBV5-1	TRBJ1-2	ASSSGSNYGYT
TRBD2	TRBV6-1	TRBJ2-7	ASSENGAGGAYEQY
NA	TRBV19	TRBJ1-5	ASSPSTGRSNQPQH
NA	TRBV6-1	TRBJ2-5	ASRERIQETQY
NA	TRBV6-5	TRBJ1-1	ASSYVRGSTEAF
TRBD1	TRBV4-1	TRBJ1-5	ASSQPGQNNQPQH
NA	TRBV2	TRBJ2-4	ASSEPSKAKNIQY
TRBD1	TRBV10-3	TRBJ1-2	AIGQDYGYT
NA	TRBV6-2/TRBV6-3	TRBJ2-2	ASREGSPPTGELF
NA	TRBV15	TRBJ2-5	ATSRDFGAVETQY
TRBD2	TRBV4-1	TRBJ2-7	ASSPGTMGIEQY
NA	TRBV6-5	TRBJ2-2	ASSYSITEELF
NA	TRBV7-2	TRBJ1-2	ASSTRQAANYGYT
NA	TRBV29-1	TRBJ1-1	SVLRGLGTEAF
NA	TRBV6-5	TRBJ2-5	ASSYQIGETQY
NA	TRBV28	TRBJ1-1	ASSLPSSRGLEAF
NA	TRBV6-4	TRBJ1-3	ASSRSSGQPGGNTIY
TRBD2	TRBV6-2/TRBV6-3	TRBJ2-5	ASRRLAGETQY
NA	TRBV19	TRBJ1-1	ASSITGTFTKAF
TRBD1	TRBV20-1	TRBJ1-2	SAREGQGNGYT
NA	TRBV12-3/TRBV12-4	TRBJ2-7	ASSQSLAGHRYEQY
NA	TRBV4-3	TRBJ1-6	ASSEEAAGSSPLH
TRBD1	TRBV28	TRBJ2-7	ASSSGTGYSEQY
NA	TRBV12-3/TRBV12-4	TRBJ1-2	ASSSRVWNYGYT
NA	TRBV6-5	TRBJ2-5	ASTPRAGLGETQY
TRBD1	TRBV6-1	TRBJ1-1	ASSGRQGLGAF
NA	TRBV7-6	TRBJ2-5	ASSWSANNEETQY
NA	TRBV12-3/TRBV12-4	TRBJ1-1	ASSGSEAF
TRBD1	TRBV19	TRBJ1-2	ASMLGQGAHGYT
NA	TRBV6-5	TRBJ2-5	ASSYGGHRRQETQY
NA	TRBV11-3	TRBJ1-2	ASSLQGDGNGYT
NA	TRBV6-1	TRBJ2-7	ATRAITTEQY
NA	TRBV12-3/TRBV12-4	TRBJ1-1	AWSFGGPAF
TRBD2	TRBV6-2/TRBV6-3	TRBJ2-7	ASSYTGLAGGSLEQY
NA	TRBV6-5	TRBJ1-1	ASSYSTDEAF
NA	TRBV6-1	TRBJ2-2	ASRPDRGELF